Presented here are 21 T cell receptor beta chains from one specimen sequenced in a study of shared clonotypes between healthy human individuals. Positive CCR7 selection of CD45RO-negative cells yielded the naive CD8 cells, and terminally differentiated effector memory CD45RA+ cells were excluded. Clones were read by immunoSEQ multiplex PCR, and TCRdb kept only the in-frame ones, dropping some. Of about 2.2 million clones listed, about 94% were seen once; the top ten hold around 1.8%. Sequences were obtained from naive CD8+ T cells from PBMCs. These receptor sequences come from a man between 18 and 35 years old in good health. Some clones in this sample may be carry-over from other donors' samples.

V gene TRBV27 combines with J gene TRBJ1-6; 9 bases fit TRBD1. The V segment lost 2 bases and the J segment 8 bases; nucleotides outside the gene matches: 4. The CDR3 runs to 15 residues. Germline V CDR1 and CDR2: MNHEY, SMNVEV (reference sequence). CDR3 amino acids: CASSLEQGAYSPLHF. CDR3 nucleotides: TGTGCCAGCAGTTTAGAACAGGGGGCGTATTCACCCCTCCACTTT.

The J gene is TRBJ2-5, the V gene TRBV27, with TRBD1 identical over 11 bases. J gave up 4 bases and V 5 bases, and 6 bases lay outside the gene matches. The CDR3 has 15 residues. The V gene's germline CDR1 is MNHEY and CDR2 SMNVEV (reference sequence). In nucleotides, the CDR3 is TGTGCCAGCAGTCTAACGGACAGGGGGCTAGAGACCCAGTACTTC. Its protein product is CASSLTDRGLETQYF.

CDR3 sequence reads: CASSLGTVNEQYF. The CDR3 nucleotides are TGTGCCAGCAGCCTCGGGACAGTAAACGAGCAGTACTTC. The genes are TRBV14 and TRBJ2-7; TRBD1 matches 7 bases. J lost 5 bases, V lost 4 bases, and 5 bases had no gene match. Germline CDR1 SGHDN, CDR2 FVKESK. The CDR3 has 13 amino acids.

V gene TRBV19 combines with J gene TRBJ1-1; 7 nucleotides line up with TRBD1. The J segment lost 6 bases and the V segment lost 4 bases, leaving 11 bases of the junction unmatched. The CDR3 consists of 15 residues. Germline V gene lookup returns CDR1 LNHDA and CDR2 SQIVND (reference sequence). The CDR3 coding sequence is TGTGCCAGTAGTAGAGGGACAGACTTGTTGGCTGAAGCTTTCTTT. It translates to CASSRGTDLLAEAFF.

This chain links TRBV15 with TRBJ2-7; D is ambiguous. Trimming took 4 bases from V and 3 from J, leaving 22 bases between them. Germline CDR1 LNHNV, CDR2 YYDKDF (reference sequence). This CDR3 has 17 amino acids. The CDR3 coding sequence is TGTGCCACCAGCACACGGCCTTCCCAGGCTAATGGCTACGAGCAGTACTTC. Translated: CATSTRPSQANGYEQYF. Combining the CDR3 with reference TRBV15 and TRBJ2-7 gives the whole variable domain DAMVIQNPRYQVTQFGKPVTLSCSQTLNHNVMYWYQQKSSQAPKLLFHYYDKDFNNEADTPDNFQSRRPNTSFCFLDIRSPGLGDTAMYLCATSTRPSQANGYEQYFGPGTRLTVT.

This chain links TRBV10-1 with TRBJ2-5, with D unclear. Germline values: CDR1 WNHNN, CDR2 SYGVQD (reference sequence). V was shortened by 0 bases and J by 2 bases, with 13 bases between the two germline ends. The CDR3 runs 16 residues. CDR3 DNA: TGCGCCAGCAGTGAGTCTATAGGGTGGGCACAAGAGACCCAGTACTTC. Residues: CASSESIGWAQETQYF.

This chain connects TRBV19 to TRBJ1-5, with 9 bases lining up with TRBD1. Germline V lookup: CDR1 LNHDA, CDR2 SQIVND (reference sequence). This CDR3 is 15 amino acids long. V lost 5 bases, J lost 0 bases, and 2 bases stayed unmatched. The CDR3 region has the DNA TGTGCCAGTAGTTGGGGACAGGGTAGCAATCAGCCCCAGCATTTT. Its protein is CASSWGQGSNQPQHF.

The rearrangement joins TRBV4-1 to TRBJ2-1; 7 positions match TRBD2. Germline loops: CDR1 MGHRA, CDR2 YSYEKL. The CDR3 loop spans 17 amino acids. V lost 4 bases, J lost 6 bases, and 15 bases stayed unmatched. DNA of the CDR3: TGCGCCAGCAGCCCCTCGGGGGGAGGGGAGGTAAGCAATGAGCAGTTCTTC. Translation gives CASSPSGGGEVSNEQFF.

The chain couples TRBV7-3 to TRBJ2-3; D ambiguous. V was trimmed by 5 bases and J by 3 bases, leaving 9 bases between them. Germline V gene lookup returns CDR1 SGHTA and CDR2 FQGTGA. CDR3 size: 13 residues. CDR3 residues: CASSLSETDTQYF. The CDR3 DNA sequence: TGTGCCAGCAGCCTATCGGAGACAGATACGCAGTATTTT.

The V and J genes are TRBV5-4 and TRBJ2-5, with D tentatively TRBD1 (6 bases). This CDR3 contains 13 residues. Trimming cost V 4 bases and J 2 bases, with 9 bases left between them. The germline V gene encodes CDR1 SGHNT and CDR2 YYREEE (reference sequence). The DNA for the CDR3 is TGTGCCAGCAGCCCAAGGGGGCAAGAGACCCAGTACTTC. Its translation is CASSPRGQETQYF.

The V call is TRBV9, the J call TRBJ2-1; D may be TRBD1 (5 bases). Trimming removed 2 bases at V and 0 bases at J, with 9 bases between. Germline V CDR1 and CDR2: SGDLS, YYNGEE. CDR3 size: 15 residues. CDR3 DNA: TGTGCCAGCAGCGTTTCAGGGAACTCCTACAATGAGCAGTTCTTC. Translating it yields CASSVSGNSYNEQFF.

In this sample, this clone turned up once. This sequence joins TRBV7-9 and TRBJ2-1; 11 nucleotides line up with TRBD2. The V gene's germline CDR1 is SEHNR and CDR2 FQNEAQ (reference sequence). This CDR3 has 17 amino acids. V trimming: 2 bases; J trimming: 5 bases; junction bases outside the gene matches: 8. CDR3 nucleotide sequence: TGTGCCAGCAGCTTACCCCTTAGCGGGAGGGCCAACAATGAGCAGTTCTTC. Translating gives CASSLPLSGRANNEQFF.

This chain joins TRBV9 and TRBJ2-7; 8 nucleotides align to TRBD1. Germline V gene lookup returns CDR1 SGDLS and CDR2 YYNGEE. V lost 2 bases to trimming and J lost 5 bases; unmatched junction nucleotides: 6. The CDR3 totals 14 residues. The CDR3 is CASSVGRGPNEQYF. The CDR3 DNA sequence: TGTGCCAGCAGCGTCGGCAGGGGGCCTAACGAGCAGTACTTC.

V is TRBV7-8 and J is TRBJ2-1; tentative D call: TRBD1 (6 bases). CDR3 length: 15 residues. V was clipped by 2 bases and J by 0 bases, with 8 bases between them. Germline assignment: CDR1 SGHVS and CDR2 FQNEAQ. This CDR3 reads CASSLTGTSYNEQFF. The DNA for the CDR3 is TGTGCCAGCAGCTTAACAGGGACCTCCTACAATGAGCAGTTCTTC.

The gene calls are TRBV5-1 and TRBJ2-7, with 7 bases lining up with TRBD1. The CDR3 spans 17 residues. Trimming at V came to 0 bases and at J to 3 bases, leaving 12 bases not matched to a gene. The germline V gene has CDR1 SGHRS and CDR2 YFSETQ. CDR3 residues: CASSLAPADRAHYEQYF. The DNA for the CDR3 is TGCGCCAGCAGCTTGGCCCCGGCTGACAGGGCGCACTACGAGCAGTACTTC.

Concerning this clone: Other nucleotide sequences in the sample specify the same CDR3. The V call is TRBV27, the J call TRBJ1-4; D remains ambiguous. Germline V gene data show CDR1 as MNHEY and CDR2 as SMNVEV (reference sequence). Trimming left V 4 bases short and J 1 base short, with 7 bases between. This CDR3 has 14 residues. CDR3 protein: CASSSRVTNEKLFF. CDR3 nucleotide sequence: TGTGCCAGCAGTTCACGGGTAACTAATGAAAAACTGTTTTTT.

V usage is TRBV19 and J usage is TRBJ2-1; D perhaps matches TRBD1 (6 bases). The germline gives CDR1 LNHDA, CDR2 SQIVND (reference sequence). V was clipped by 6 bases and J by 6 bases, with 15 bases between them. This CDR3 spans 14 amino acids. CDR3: CASRQQGDRNEQFF. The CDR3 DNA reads TGTGCCAGTAGACAACAGGGAGACCGCAATGAGCAGTTCTTC.

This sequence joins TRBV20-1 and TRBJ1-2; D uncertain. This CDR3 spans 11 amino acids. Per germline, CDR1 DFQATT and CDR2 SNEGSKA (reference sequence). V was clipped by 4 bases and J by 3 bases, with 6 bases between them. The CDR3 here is CSAKVDYGYTF. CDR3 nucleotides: TGCAGTGCTAAGGTAGACTATGGCTACACCTTC.

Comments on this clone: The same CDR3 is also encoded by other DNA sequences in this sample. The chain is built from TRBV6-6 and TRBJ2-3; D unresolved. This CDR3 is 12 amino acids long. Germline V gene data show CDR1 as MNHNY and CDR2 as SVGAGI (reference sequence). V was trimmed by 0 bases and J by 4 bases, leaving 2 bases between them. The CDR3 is CASSYSSDTQYF. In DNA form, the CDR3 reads TGTGCCAGCAGTTACTCGTCAGATACGCAGTATTTT.

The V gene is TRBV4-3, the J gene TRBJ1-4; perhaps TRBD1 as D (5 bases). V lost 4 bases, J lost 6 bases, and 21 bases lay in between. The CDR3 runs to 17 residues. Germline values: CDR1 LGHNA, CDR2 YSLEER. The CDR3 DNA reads TGCGCCAGCAGCCCGGGGGTCGCGGCCAGGCCAGATGAAAAACTGTTTTTT. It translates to CASSPGVAARPDEKLFF.

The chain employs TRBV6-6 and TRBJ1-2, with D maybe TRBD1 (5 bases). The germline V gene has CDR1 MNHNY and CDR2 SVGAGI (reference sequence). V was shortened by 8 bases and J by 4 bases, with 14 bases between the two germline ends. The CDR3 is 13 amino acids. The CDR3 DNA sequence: TGTGCCAGCGGAGACAGCTTTTTCTATGGCTACACCTTC. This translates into CASGDSFFYGYTF.